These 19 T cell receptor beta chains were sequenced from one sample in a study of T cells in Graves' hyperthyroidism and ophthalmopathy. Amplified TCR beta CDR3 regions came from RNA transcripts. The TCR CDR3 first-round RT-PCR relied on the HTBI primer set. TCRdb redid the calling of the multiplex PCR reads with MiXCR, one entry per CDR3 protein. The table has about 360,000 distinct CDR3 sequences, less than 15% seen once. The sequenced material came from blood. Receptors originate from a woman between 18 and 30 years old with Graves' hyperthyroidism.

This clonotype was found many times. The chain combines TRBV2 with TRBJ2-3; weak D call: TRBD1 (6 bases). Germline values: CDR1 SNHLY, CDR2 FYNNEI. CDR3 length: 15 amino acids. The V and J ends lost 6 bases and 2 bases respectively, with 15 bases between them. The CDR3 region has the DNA TGTGCCAGCAGGGACAGACTCACCCCCACAGATACGCAGTATTTT. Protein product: CASRDRLTPTDTQYF.

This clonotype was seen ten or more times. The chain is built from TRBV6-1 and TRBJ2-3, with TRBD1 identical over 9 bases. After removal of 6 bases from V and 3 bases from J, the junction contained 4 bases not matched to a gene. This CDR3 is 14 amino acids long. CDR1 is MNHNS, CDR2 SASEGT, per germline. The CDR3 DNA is TGTGCCAGCAGACCGGGACAGGGAACAGATACGCAGTATTTT. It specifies CASRPGQGTDTQYF.

The CDR3 DNA reads TGTGCCTGGAGTATAGAAGGGCTTCTTCGTCAGCCCCAGCATTTT. Amino acids: CAWSIEGLLRQPQHF. V is TRBV30 and J is TRBJ1-5; D call uncertain. Germline-derived CDR1 and CDR2 are GTSNPN and SVGIG (reference sequence). V dropped 2 bases and J dropped 6 bases, with 17 bases sitting between them. The CDR3 totals 15 residues.

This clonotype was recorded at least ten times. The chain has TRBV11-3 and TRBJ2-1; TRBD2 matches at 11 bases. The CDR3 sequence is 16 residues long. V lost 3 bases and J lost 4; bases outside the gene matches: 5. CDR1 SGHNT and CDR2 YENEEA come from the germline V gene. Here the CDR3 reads CASSFLAGGEYNEQFF. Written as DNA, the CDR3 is TGTGCCAGCAGCTTTTTAGCGGGAGGGGAGTACAATGAGCAGTTCTTC.

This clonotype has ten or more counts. The CDR3 DNA reads as TGTGCCAGCAGCCAAGGAGACAGGAACACTGAAGCTTTCTTT. It translates to CASSQGDRNTEAFF. The chain has TRBV3-1 and TRBJ1-1, with D perhaps matching TRBD1 (5 bases). V was trimmed by 1 base and J by 1 base, leaving 7 bases between them. Germline V gives CDR1 LGHDT, CDR2 YNNKEL (reference sequence). This CDR3 comprises 14 residues.

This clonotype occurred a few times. This chain's CDR3 is CASSPGLVIVQYF. The CDR3 region has the DNA TGTGCCAGCAGCCCGGGACTAGTAATCGTGCAGTACTTC. This chain links TRBV6-2 or TRBV6-3 with TRBJ2-7, with 8 bases fitting TRBD2. J was trimmed by 9 bases and V by 6 bases; bases with no gene match: 10. Germline CDR1 is MNHEY and CDR2 is SVGEGT. CDR3 size: 13 residues.

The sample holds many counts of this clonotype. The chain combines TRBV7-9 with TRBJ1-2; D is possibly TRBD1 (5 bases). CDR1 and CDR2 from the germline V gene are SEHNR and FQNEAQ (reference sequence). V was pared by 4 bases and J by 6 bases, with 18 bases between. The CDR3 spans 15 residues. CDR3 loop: CASSSQAWMGNGYTF. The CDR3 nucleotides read TGTGCCAGCAGCTCACAGGCCTGGATGGGGAATGGCTACACCTTC.

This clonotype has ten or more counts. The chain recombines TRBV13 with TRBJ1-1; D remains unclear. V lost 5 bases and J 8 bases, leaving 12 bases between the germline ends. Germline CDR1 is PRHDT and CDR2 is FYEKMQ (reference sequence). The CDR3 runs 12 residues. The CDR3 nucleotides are TGTGCCAGCAGCCCTAGGGTGGGGGAAGCTTTCTTT. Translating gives CASSPRVGEAFF.

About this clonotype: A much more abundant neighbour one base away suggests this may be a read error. The CDR3 DNA follows: TGTGCCAGCAGCGTAAGTACAGGGTCGGACGAGCAGTTCTTC. It encodes CASSVSTGSDEQFF. The rearrangement links TRBV9 to TRBJ2-1; possibly TRBD1 for D (6 bases). In germline, CDR1 is SGDLS, CDR2 YYNGEE. This CDR3 is built from 14 residues. The V end was cut by 1 base, the J end by 10 bases, with 15 bases between. Filled out from reference TRBV9 and TRBJ2-1, the complete variable domain reads DSGVTQTPKHLITATGQRVTLRCSPRSGDLSVYWYQQSLDQGLQFLIQYYNGEERAKGNILERFSAQQFPDLHSELNLSSLELGDSALYFCASSVSTGSDEQFFGPGTRLTVL.

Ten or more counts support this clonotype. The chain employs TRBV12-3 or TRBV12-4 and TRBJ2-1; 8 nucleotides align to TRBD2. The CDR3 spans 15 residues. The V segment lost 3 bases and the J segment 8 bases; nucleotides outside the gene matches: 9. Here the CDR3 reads CASSFQAGEGDEQFF. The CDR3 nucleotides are TGTGCCAGCAGTTTTCAAGCGGGAGAAGGTGATGAGCAGTTCTTC.

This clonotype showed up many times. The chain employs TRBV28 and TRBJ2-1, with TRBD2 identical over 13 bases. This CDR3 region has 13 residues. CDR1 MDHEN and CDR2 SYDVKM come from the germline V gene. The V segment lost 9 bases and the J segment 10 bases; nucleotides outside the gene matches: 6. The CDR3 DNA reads TGTGCCAGTACTAGCGGGGGGGCTAGGGAGCAGTTCTTC. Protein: CASTSGGAREQFF.

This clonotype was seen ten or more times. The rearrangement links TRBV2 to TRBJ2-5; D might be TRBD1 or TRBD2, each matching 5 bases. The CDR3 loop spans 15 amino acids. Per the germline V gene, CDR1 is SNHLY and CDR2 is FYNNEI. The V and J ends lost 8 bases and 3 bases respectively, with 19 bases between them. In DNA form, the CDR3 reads TGTGCCAGCGCCAGGTCCTCGGGGCTGGAAGAGACCCAGTACTTC. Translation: CASARSSGLEETQYF.

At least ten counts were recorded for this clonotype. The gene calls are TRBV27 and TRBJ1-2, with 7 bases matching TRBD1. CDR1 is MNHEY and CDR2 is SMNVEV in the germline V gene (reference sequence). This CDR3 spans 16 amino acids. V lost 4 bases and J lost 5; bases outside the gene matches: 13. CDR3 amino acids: CASSSTQYRGGYGYTF. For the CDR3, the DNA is TGTGCCAGCAGTTCCACCCAATACAGGGGTGGGTATGGCTACACCTTC.

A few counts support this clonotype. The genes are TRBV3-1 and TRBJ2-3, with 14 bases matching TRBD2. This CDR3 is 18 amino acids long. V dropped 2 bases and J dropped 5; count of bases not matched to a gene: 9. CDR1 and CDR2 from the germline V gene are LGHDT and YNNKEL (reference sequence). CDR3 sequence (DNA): TGTGCCAGCAGCCAACGTCCGGGACTAGCGGGAGAGGGAGATACGCAGTATTTT. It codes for CASSQRPGLAGEGDTQYF.

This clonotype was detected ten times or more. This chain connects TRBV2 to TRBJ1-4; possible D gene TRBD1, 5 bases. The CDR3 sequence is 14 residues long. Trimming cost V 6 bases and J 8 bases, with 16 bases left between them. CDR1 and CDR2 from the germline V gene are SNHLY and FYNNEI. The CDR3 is CASRGGGGKEKLFF. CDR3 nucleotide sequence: TGTGCCAGCAGGGGGGGTGGGGGTAAAGAAAAACTGTTTTTT. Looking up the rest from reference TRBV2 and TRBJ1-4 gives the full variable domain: EPEVTQTPSHQVTQMGQEVILRCVPISNHLYFYWYRQILGQKVEFLVSFYNNEISEKSEIFDDQFSVERPDGSNFTLKIRSTKLEDSAMYFCASRGGGGKEKLFFGSGTQLSVL.

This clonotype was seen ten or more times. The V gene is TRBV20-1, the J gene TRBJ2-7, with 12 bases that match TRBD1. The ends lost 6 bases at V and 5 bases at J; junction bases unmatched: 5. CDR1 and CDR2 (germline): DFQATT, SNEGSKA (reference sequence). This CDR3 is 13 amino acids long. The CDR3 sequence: CSAPGTGGNEQYF. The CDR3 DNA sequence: TGCAGTGCCCCCGGGACAGGGGGCAACGAGCAGTACTTC.

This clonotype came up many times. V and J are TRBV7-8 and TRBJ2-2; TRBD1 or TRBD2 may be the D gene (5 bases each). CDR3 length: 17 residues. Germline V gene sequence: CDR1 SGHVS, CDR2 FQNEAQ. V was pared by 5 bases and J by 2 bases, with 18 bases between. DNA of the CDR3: TGTGCCAGCAGCCCCCCGAGGGGTGGGATTAACACCGGGGAGCTGTTTTTT. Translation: CASSPPRGGINTGELFF.

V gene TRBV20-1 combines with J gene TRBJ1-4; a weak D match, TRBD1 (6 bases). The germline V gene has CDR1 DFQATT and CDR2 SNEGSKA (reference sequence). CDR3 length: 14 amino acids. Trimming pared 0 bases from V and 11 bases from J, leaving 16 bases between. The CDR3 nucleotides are TGCAGTGCTAGAGATCGGGTGGAGGGGGATAAACTGTTTTTT. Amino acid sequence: CSARDRVEGDKLFF.

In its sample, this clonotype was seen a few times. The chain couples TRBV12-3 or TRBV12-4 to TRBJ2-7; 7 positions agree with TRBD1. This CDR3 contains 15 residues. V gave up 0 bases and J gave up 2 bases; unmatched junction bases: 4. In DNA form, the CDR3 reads TGTGCCAGCAGTTTAGCAACAGGGGCCCCCTACGAGCAGTACTTC. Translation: CASSLATGAPYEQYF.